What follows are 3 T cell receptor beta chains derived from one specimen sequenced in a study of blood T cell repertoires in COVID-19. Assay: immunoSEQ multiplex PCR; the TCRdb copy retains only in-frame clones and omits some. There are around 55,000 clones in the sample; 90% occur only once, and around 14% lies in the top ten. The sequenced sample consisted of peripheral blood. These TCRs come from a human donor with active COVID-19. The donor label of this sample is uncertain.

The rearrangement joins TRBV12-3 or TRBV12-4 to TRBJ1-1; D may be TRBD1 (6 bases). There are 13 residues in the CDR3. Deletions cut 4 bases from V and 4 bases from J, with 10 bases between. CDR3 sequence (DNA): TGTGCCAGCAGTTACAGGGTGGGCACTGAAGCTTTCTTT. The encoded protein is CASSYRVGTEAFF.

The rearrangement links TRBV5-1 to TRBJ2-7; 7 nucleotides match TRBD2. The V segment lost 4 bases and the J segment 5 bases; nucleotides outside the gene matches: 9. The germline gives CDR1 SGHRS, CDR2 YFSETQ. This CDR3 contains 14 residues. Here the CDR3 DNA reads TGCGCCAGCAGCCCCTGGGGGGGAACCCACGAGCAGTACGTC. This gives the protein CASSPWGGTHEQYV.

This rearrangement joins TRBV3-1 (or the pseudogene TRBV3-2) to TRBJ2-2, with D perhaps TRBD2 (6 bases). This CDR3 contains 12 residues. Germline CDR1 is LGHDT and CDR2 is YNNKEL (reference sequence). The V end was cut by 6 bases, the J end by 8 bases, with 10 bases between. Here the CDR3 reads CASRGRIGELFF. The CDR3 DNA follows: TGTGCCAGCAGGGGGAGGATTGGGGAGCTGTTTTTT.